What follows describes a single T cell receptor (beta chain). The time point here: cycle 4 day 1 (C4D1), after 6 weeks of nivolumab. Exposure to brentuximab vedotin varied, and each patient had relapsed following autologous stem cell transplantation. The sample originates from a study of PD-1 blockade in classical Hodgkin lymphoma. Clones were sequenced by immunoSEQ multiplex PCR, and TCRdb holds only the in-frame ones, with some missing. This sample carries 40,000 to 65,000 clones, around 86% of them seen once, and the ten largest clones take approximately 6.9%. Germline-derived CDR1 and CDR2 are SGHKS and YYEKEE (reference sequence). Trimming left V 0 bases short and J 5 bases short, with 10 bases between. This CDR3 comprises 14 residues.

This chain connects TRBV5-5 to TRBJ2-3; a possible D gene is TRBD1 (6 bases). Here the sequenced sample was peripheral blood mononuclear cells (PBMCs), taken before the fourth cycle of nivolumab. The source is a human donor with classical Hodgkin lymphoma. This CDR3 reads CASSLGGLIDTQYF. DNA of the CDR3: TGTGCCAGCAGCTTGGGGGGGCTGATAGATACGCAGTATTTT.